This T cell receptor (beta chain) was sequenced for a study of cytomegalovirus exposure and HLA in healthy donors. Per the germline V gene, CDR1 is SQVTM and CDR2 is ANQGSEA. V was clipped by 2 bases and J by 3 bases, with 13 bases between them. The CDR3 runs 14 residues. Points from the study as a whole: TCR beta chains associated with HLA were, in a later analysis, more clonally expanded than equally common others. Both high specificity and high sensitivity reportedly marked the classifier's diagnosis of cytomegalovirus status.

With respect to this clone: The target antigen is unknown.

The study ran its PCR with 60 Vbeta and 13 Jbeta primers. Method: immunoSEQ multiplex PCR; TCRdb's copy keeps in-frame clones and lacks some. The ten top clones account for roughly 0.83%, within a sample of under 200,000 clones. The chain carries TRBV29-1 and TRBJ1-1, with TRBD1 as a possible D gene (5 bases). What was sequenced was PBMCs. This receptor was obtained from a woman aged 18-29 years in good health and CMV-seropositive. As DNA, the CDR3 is TGCAGCGTTGAACCGGGGGGATTCGACACTGAAGCTTTCTTT. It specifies CSVEPGGFDTEAFF.